Listed below are T cell receptor beta chains from one sample, sequenced in a study of blood T cell repertoires in COVID-19. The table came from immunoSEQ multiplex PCR; TCRdb's copy has only in-frame clones and leaves some out. The repertoire holds about 280,000 clones, with roughly 90% as singletons. Material for sequencing was PBMCs or T cells enriched from blood (not recorded which). All receptors come from a man aged 40-50 years who had been exposed to COVID-19. CDR3s include the opening cysteine and the closing phenylalanine or tryptophan. D genes are given only for firm matches. A clone size is listed for some rows: how often the clone was seen (once, few, many), or a class if it is expanded.

clone size	V gene	D gene	J gene	CDR3 protein	CDR3 DNA
-	TRBV11-2	-	TRBJ1-5	CASSPAGSQPQHF	TGTGCCAGCAGCCCCGCAGGTAGTCAGCCCCAGCATTTT
-	TRBV11-3	TRBD1	TRBJ1-4	CASSWAGTDEKLFF	TGTGCCAGCAGCTGGGCCGGGACAGATGAAAAACTGTTTTTT
once	TRBV19	-	TRBJ2-7	CASSPVGYYEQYF	TGTGCCAGCTCGCCCGTGGGCTACTACGAGCAGTACTTC
-	TRBV27	TRBD2	TRBJ2-7	CASSYAGGGYEQYF	TGTGCCAGCAGTTATGCGGGAGGAGGGTACGAGCAGTACTTC
-	TRBV10-3	TRBD2	TRBJ2-3	CAIRETSGRGLDTQYF	TGTGCCATCAGAGAGACTAGCGGGAGGGGATTAGATACGCAGTATTTT
-	TRBV19	TRBD1	TRBJ2-3	CASNRGLGTDTQYF	TGTGCCAGTAACAGGGGTTTGGGCACAGATACGCAGTATTTT
-	TRBV7-9	-	TRBJ2-7	CASSPFPSSYEQYF	TGTGCCAGCAGCCCGTTTCCGAGCTCCTACGAGCAGTACTTC
-	TRBV5-1	-	TRBJ1-4	CASSPGSNEKLFF	TGCGCCAGCAGTCCGGGGTCTAATGAAAAACTGTTTTTT
-	TRBV19	TRBD1	TRBJ2-7	CASSLKTGFYEQYF	TGTGCCAGTAGTCTCAAGACAGGGTTCTACGAGCAGTACTTC
-	TRBV27	-	TRBJ2-5	CASGNPGHTQETQYF	TGTGCCAGCGGTAATCCGGGACACACCCAAGAGACCCAGTACTTC
-	TRBV2	-	TRBJ1-2	CASTDDTTYGYTF	TGTGCCAGCACGGATGACACCACCTATGGCTACACCTTC
-	TRBV5-4	-	TRBJ1-3	CASSPTPRSDTIYF	TGTGCCAGCAGCCCAACCCCCCGGTCGGACACCATATATTTT
-	TRBV19	-	TRBJ2-4	CASSEGLKIQYF	TGTGCCAGTAGTGAGGGCCTAAAGATTCAGTACTTC
-	TRBV6-5	-	TRBJ2-2	CASTTGYPWGELFF	TGTGCCAGCACGACCGGGTACCCGTGGGGGGAGCTGTTTTTT